The T cell receptor (beta chain) described here comes from a study of a mutant IDH1 vaccine in newly diagnosed glioma. Study overall: All eight of the vaccinations patients received fell in weeks 1, 3, 5, 7, 11, 15, 19 and 23. Pretreatment consisted of radiotherapy, temozolomide, or both, with most receiving both. The treated population exhibited a male proportion of around 62%, a female proportion of 37.5%, and a mean age of about 40 years.

Looked up from germline, CDR1 is MNHNY and CDR2 is SVGAGI (reference sequence). After removal of 4 bases from V and 7 bases from J, the junction contained 10 bases not matched to a gene. CDR3 size: 15 residues. Study-wide points: Vaccine-induced immune responses occurred in less than 95% of patients.

This sample's time point: week 23, last vaccination. A single vaccine dose contained 300 ug of mutant IDH1 20-mer peptide, and topical imiquimod was used with it. TCRdb's table, derived via immunoSEQ multiplex PCR, lists solely in-frame clones and lacks some. The table lists over 35,000 clones, approximately 84% of them singletons, with 2% to 3% in the top ten. Note on this clone: As yet, its antigen is unknown.

The rearrangement joins TRBV6-6 to TRBJ1-5; 7 bases align to TRBD1. This sequence originates from a woman aged 18 to 35 with glioma. Some clones in this sample may be carry-over from other donors' samples. The sample in question was PBMCs, obtained from a glioma patient whose treatment included an IDH1 peptide vaccine. CDR3 sequence: CASSSSPTGNQPQHF. The CDR3 DNA follows: TGTGCCAGCAGTTCCTCCCCGACAGGGAACCAGCCCCAGCATTTT.